What follows is one TCR beta chain and its context. Researchers ran the PCR with 60 Vbeta and 13 Jbeta primers. The method was immunoSEQ multiplex PCR; TCRdb's version includes in-frame clones alone and lacks a portion of them. The sample carries tens of thousands of clones, roughly 66% recorded once. This CDR3 has 15 residues. Germline lookup yields CDR1 MDHEN and CDR2 SYDVKM. V lost 6 bases, J lost 3 bases, and 4 bases stayed unmatched. The source of the sample is a study of cytomegalovirus exposure and HLA in healthy donors. Study-level background: Early released data comprised about 90 million unique TCRs from HLA-typed donors.

The source is a woman in her 50s in good health and CMV-seronegative. Sequenced material: PBMCs. The chain has TRBV28 and TRBJ2-6; 8 bases align to TRBD1. As DNA, the CDR3 is TGTGCCAGCAGGGCAGGGGGCCGTGGGGCCAACGTCCTGACTTTC. This gives the protein CASRAGGRGANVLTF.